This TCR beta chain stems from a study of blood T cell repertoires in COVID-19. Across the study: Sample material is recorded as cDNA or gDNA derived from T cells, B-cell-depleted T cells, or PBMCs.

CDR1 is KGHDR and CDR2 is SFDVKD in the germline V gene. CDR3 length equals 19 residues. J gave up 0 bases and V 4 bases, and 12 bases lay outside the gene matches. Profiled with immunoSEQ multiplex PCR; TCRdb holds only in-frame clones, not every one. The table lists 65,000 to 70,000 clones, approximately 83% of them singletons. This sequence was found in a man older than 75 with acute or convalescent COVID-19. Material for sequencing was peripheral blood. The rearrangement uses TRBV24-1 and TRBJ2-1, with 9 nucleotides matching TRBD1. For the CDR3, the DNA is TGTGCCACCAGTGACGCAAGGACAGGGGCTCCCAACTCCTACAATGAGCAGTTCTTC. Translated, it gives CATSDARTGAPNSYNEQFF.